Listed here is a single T cell receptor beta chain. What it recognizes is unknown. Germline V CDR1 and CDR2: SGHRS, YFSETQ. Trimming cost V 3 bases and J 5 bases, with 10 bases left between them. CDR3 length equals 13 residues. The data are from a study of T-cell reconstitution after alpha-beta-depleted transplantation in children. Notes on the study in general: Surviving recipient T cells and thymic progenitors accounted for the high day-60 TCRbeta diversity observed in some patients. There were reportedly several hundred expanded graft clones from which alpha-beta T cells came about two months after transplant.

Unique molecular identifiers were used in preparing the TCRbeta library. In TCRdb, the PCR reads were re-called with MiXCR into one record per CDR3 protein. Of 550,000 to 800,000 distinct CDR3 sequences in the sample, around 14% are singletons; the top ten hold 0.79%. Sequencing used PBMCs, obtained before TCRalphabeta/CD19-depleted stem cell transplant. The V gene is TRBV5-1, the J gene TRBJ2-3; no firm D call. The sequence was collected from a girl aged 2-10 years with congenital amegakaryocytic thrombocytopenia, due to receive a stem cell transplant. For the CDR3, the DNA is TGCGCCAGCAGCTCAAGCCTCGTAGATACGCAGTATTTT. Translating gives CASSSSLVDTQYF.